A selection of T cell receptor beta chains follows, all from one sample in a study of shared clonotypes between healthy human individuals. Here immunoSEQ multiplex PCR was the method, and the copy in TCRdb shows in-frame clones only, minus some. The data show hundreds of thousands of clones, with 74% seen just once and 1.7% held by the top ten. The sample was memory CD4+ T cells sorted from blood. These receptors came from a woman aged 25 to 39 in good health. Both conserved end residues are part of each CDR3. The D gene is left open where the match is weak. Only some rows state a clone size, as once, few, many or a class for expanded clones.

D gene: NA; J gene: TRBJ2-7; V gene: TRBV10-3; clone size: NA; CDR3 protein: CAISQQGYEQYF; CDR3 DNA: TGTGCCATCAGTCAACAGGGATACGAGCAGTACTTC
D gene: NA; J gene: TRBJ2-5; V gene: TRBV5-1; clone size: once; CDR3 protein: CASSSTRAKETQYF; CDR3 DNA: TGCGCCAGCAGCTCGACTAGGGCGAAAGAGACCCAGTACTTC
D gene: TRBD1; J gene: TRBJ1-3; V gene: TRBV19; clone size: NA; CDR3 protein: CASRRQGAGNTIYF; CDR3 DNA: TGTGCCAGTAGACGACAGGGGGCTGGAAACACCATATATTTT
D gene: NA; J gene: TRBJ2-7; V gene: TRBV7-2; clone size: NA; CDR3 protein: CASSTSPSSYEQYF; CDR3 DNA: TGTGCCAGCAGCACCTCCCCAAGCTCCTACGAGCAGTACTTC
D gene: NA; J gene: TRBJ2-7; V gene: TRBV29-1; clone size: NA; CDR3 protein: CSVAVSSYEQYF; CDR3 DNA: TGCAGCGTTGCCGTCAGTTCCTACGAGCAGTACTTC
D gene: NA; J gene: TRBJ2-3; V gene: TRBV18; clone size: NA; CDR3 protein: CASSPDDTQYF; CDR3 DNA: TGTGCCAGCTCACCAGACGATACGCAGTATTTT
D gene: NA; J gene: TRBJ2-1; V gene: TRBV29-1; clone size: NA; CDR3 protein: CSGGHNEQFF; CDR3 DNA: TGCAGCGGGGGACACAATGAGCAGTTCTTC
D gene: TRBD2; J gene: TRBJ2-3; V gene: TRBV4-2; clone size: few; CDR3 protein: CASSQVAGGPEDTQYF; CDR3 DNA: TGTGCCAGCAGCCAAGTTGCGGGAGGGCCCGAGGATACGCAGTATTTT
D gene: NA; J gene: TRBJ2-4; V gene: TRBV19; clone size: NA; CDR3 protein: CASSMNQVWGKNIQYF; CDR3 DNA: TGTGCCAGTAGTATGAATCAGGTCTGGGGCAAAAACATTCAGTACTTC
D gene: TRBD1; J gene: TRBJ1-2; V gene: TRBV4-1; clone size: NA; CDR3 protein: CASSLLETGERWGYTF; CDR3 DNA: TGCGCCAGCAGCCTCCTGGAGACAGGGGAGCGTTGGGGCTACACCTTC
D gene: NA; J gene: TRBJ2-6; V gene: TRBV6-1; clone size: NA; CDR3 protein: CASSEQGSGANVLTF; CDR3 DNA: TGTGCCAGCAGTGAACAGGGCTCTGGGGCCAACGTCCTGACTTTC
D gene: NA; J gene: TRBJ2-2; V gene: TRBV28; clone size: NA; CDR3 protein: CASSLSNTGELFF; CDR3 DNA: TGTGCCAGCAGTTTAAGTAACACCGGGGAGCTGTTTTTT
D gene: TRBD1; J gene: TRBJ2-4; V gene: TRBV5-4; clone size: NA; CDR3 protein: CASSPGQGSNIQYF; CDR3 DNA: TGTGCCAGCAGCCCCGGACAGGGGTCGAACATTCAGTACTTC
D gene: NA; J gene: TRBJ2-3; V gene: TRBV2; clone size: NA; CDR3 protein: CASSEGLASTDTQYF; CDR3 DNA: TGTGCCAGCAGTGAAGGACTGGCTAGCACAGATACGCAGTATTTT
D gene: TRBD1; J gene: TRBJ2-3; V gene: TRBV18; clone size: few; CDR3 protein: CASSPWTGADTQYF; CDR3 DNA: TGTGCCAGCTCACCCTGGACAGGGGCAGATACGCAGTATTTT
D gene: NA; J gene: TRBJ2-4; V gene: TRBV19; clone size: NA; CDR3 protein: CATHSRETGAKNIQYF; CDR3 DNA: TGTGCCACTCATAGTCGGGAGACTGGGGCCAAAAACATTCAGTACTTC
D gene: NA; J gene: TRBJ1-5; V gene: TRBV7-8; clone size: NA; CDR3 protein: CASSLVGVSQPQHF; CDR3 DNA: TGTGCCAGCAGCTTAGTAGGGGTCTCACAGCCCCAGCATTTT
D gene: NA; J gene: TRBJ2-7; V gene: TRBV7-9; clone size: NA; CDR3 protein: CASSRLQGGEQYF; CDR3 DNA: TGTGCCAGCAGCCGACTCCAGGGAGGCGAGCAGTACTTC
D gene: NA; J gene: TRBJ1-5; V gene: TRBV19; clone size: few; CDR3 protein: CASSPGGWAGQPQHF; CDR3 DNA: TGTGCCAGTAGCCCCGGAGGTTGGGCCGGTCAGCCCCAGCATTTT
D gene: NA; J gene: TRBJ2-2; V gene: TRBV7-9; clone size: many; CDR3 protein: CASSPGNTGELFF; CDR3 DNA: TGTGCCAGCAGTCCGGGAAACACCGGGGAGCTGTTTTTT